A selection of T cell receptor beta chains follows, all from one sample in a study of T cells after posttransplantation cyclophosphamide. TCRdb keeps only in-frame clones here, not all; method: immunoSEQ multiplex PCR. In the table there are roughly 17,000 clones, 85% of which are singletons. Specimen: PBMCs, collected after allogeneic stem cell transplant with calcineurin inhibitor and methotrexate. Receptors originate from a female patient between 18 and 35 years old who received an allogeneic stem cell transplant from an unrelated donor, was CMV-positive, and had acute and chronic GVHD. Some T cells may originate from the graft donor. The CDR3 runs from the conserved cysteine through the conserved F or W. The D gene is left open where the match is weak. Not every row has a clone size; where given, it reads once, few, many or a size class.

D gene,V gene,J gene,clone size,CDR3 protein,CDR3 DNA
NA,TRBV7-2,TRBJ1-6,once,CASSLGKTSSYNSPLHF,TGTGCCAGCAGCTTAGGAAAGACTAGCTCCTATAATTCACCCCTCCACTTT
NA,TRBV6-1,TRBJ2-2,NA,CASSSGTNTGELFF,TGTGCCAGCAGTTCCGGGACTAACACCGGGGAGCTGTTTTTT
TRBD1,TRBV28,TRBJ1-3,NA,CASSLDRGHAGIYF,TGTGCCAGCAGTTTAGACAGGGGGCACGCGGGCATATATTTT
NA,TRBV10-3,TRBJ2-2,NA,CAISEPRETPNTGELFF,TGTGCCATCAGTGAGCCCCGGGAGACCCCGAACACCGGGGAGCTGTTTTTT
TRBD1,TRBV2,TRBJ1-1,NA,CATRGRGLDTEAFF,TGTGCCACCAGGGGCAGGGGGCTCGACACTGAAGCTTTCTTT
NA,TRBV5-1,TRBJ1-2,NA,CASSLSQGNYGYTF,TGCGCCAGCAGCTTGTCGCAGGGGAACTATGGCTACACCTTC
NA,TRBV2,TRBJ1-5,once,CASSFQRTPNLLPQHF,TGTGCCAGCAGTTTTCAGCGGACTCCTAATCTATTGCCCCAGCATTTT
TRBD1,TRBV2,TRBJ2-1,NA,CASSGDRAVNNEQFF,TGTGCCAGCAGTGGAGACAGGGCGGTGAACAATGAGCAGTTCTTC
NA,TRBV6-1,TRBJ2-7,NA,CASKESFRDSYEQYF,TGTGCCAGCAAAGAGAGTTTTCGGGACTCCTACGAGCAGTACTTC
NA,TRBV11-3,TRBJ1-5,few,CASSLRDNQPQHF,TGTGCCAGCAGCTTACGGGACAATCAGCCCCAGCATTTT
TRBD2,TRBV6-4,TRBJ2-5,once,CASSRGSGGQETQYF,TGTGCCAGCAGCCGCGGGAGCGGGGGCCAAGAGACCCAGTACTTC
NA,TRBV6-1,TRBJ2-3,NA,CASSESGSGADTQYF,TGTGCCAGCAGTGAATCCGGGAGTGGCGCAGATACGCAGTATTTT
NA,TRBV6-4,TRBJ1-1,NA,CASSDSSLNTEAFF,TGTGCCAGCAGTGACTCTTCTTTGAACACTGAAGCTTTCTTT
NA,TRBV11-2,TRBJ1-4,NA,CASSLVARSEGKLFF,TGTGCCAGCAGCTTAGTGGCCCGATCCGAGGGAAAACTGTTTTTT
NA,TRBV7-9,TRBJ1-4,few,CASSVGEKLFF,TGTGCCAGCAGCGTCGGTGAAAAACTGTTTTTT
NA,TRBV30,TRBJ1-2,NA,CAWSVGENYGYTF,TGTGCCTGGAGTGTAGGGGAAAACTATGGCTACACCTTC
TRBD1,TRBV27,TRBJ1-5,NA,CASSLGTGGQPQHF,TGTGCCAGCAGTTTAGGGACAGGGGGTCAGCCCCAGCATTTT
NA,TRBV19,TRBJ1-5,NA,CASTSRTNQPQHF,TGTGCCAGTACTAGTCGGACAAATCAGCCCCAGCATTTT
TRBD1,TRBV7-2,TRBJ2-2,NA,CASSLHGTALNTGELFF,TGTGCCAGCAGCTTACACGGGACAGCGTTGAACACCGGGGAGCTGTTTTTT
NA,TRBV7-2,TRBJ2-7,NA,CASSTGSGRAYEQYF,TGTGCCAGCAGCACAGGTAGCGGTAGGGCCTACGAGCAGTACTTC
NA,TRBV7-9,TRBJ1-5,few,CASSPQNQPQHF,TGTGCCAGCAGCCCACAGAATCAGCCCCAGCATTTT
NA,TRBV5-1,TRBJ1-1,NA,CASSLDVGARTEAFF,TGCGCCAGCAGCTTGGATGTGGGGGCGAGGACTGAAGCTTTCTTT
NA,TRBV6-1,TRBJ1-4,NA,CASSEFGLTNEKLFF,TGTGCCAGCAGTGAATTTGGACTGACTAATGAAAAACTGTTTTTT
TRBD1,TRBV18,TRBJ2-5,NA,CASSPQPGGEETQYF,TGTGCCAGCTCACCCCAACCAGGGGGCGAGGAGACCCAGTACTTC
TRBD1,TRBV19,TRBJ1-5,once,CASSIAGDRNQPQHF,TGTGCCAGTAGTATAGCCGGGGACAGAAATCAGCCCCAGCATTTT
TRBD2,TRBV27,TRBJ2-7,NA,CASSFTGTSGRAFDEQYF,TGTGCCAGCAGTTTCACCGGGACTAGCGGGAGGGCCTTCGACGAGCAGTACTTC
TRBD1,TRBV29-1,TRBJ2-7,NA,CSVRQGSYEQYF,TGCAGCGTTAGACAGGGGAGCTACGAGCAGTACTTC
TRBD2,TRBV5-4,TRBJ2-7,NA,CASSSAAGGPYGQYF,TGTGCCAGCAGTAGCGCGGCGGGAGGGCCCTACGGGCAGTACTTC
TRBD1,TRBV5-1,TRBJ1-2,NA,CASSLGTGGIGYTF,TGCGCCAGCAGCTTGGGGACAGGGGGCATTGGCTACACCTTC
TRBD2,TRBV7-2,TRBJ2-7,NA,CASSLGTSGSYEQYF,TGTGCCAGCAGCTTAGGGACTAGCGGGTCCTACGAGCAGTACTTC
NA,TRBV2,TRBJ2-7,NA,CASRDPTGGAYEQYF,TGTGCCAGCAGAGACCCGACAGGTGGGGCCTACGAGCAGTACTTC
NA,TRBV7-9,TRBJ2-3,NA,CASSWEQGGDTQYF,TGTGCCAGCAGTTGGGAACAGGGGGGGGATACGCAGTATTTT
TRBD1,TRBV2,TRBJ1-5,NA,CASSVDRGNQPQHF,TGTGCCAGCAGTGTGGACAGGGGCAATCAGCCCCAGCATTTT
NA,TRBV7-7,TRBJ2-7,NA,CASSLAPNSESYEQYF,TGTGCCAGCAGCTTAGCGCCGAACAGTGAATCCTACGAGCAGTACTTC
TRBD1,TRBV7-9,TRBJ1-2,NA,CASSLEGDRAYGYTF,TGTGCCAGCAGCTTAGAAGGGGACAGGGCCTATGGCTACACCTTC
NA,TRBV2,TRBJ1-2,once,CASSKTTGTVGYTF,TGTGCCAGCAGTAAAACCACAGGGACGGTAGGCTACACCTTC
TRBD2,TRBV28,TRBJ2-1,once,CASSSQIRTSGRGYNEQFF,TGTGCCAGCAGTTCTCAAATAAGGACTAGCGGGAGGGGGTACAATGAGCAGTTCTTC
NA,TRBV28,TRBJ1-1,NA,CGVHRSLNTEAFF,TGCGGTGTACACAGGTCTCTGAACACTGAAGCTTTCTTT
NA,TRBV4-1,TRBJ2-1,NA,CASSHGADNEQFF,TGCGCCAGCAGCCACGGAGCTGACAATGAGCAGTTCTTC
NA,TRBV5-6,TRBJ1-2,NA,CASSRIETGPYTF,TGTGCCAGCAGCCGTATAGAGACAGGCCCCTACACCTTC
NA,TRBV27,TRBJ1-1,NA,CASRGSGWTTEAFF,TGTGCCAGCAGGGGGAGTGGGTGGACCACTGAAGCTTTCTTT
TRBD2,TRBV11-2,TRBJ2-7,NA,CASSLGTSGSYEQYF,TGTGCCAGCAGCTTAGGGACTAGCGGGAGCTACGAGCAGTACTTC
NA,TRBV29-1,TRBJ2-7,NA,CSVEGGDSLYEQYF,TGCAGCGTTGAAGGGGGGGACAGTTTGTACGAGCAGTACTTC
NA,TRBV7-2,TRBJ1-2,NA,CASSLNGGPYGYTF,TGTGCCAGCAGCTTAAACGGGGGGCCCTATGGCTACACCTTC